What follows describes a single T cell receptor beta chain. Antigen: not known. This PCR relied on a set of 60 Vbeta primers and 13 Jbeta primers. Authors' data handling: A follow-up analysis tallied 70 million to 80 million unique TCR beta chains, roughly 11 million shared. TCRdb's table, derived via immunoSEQ multiplex PCR, lists solely in-frame clones and lacks some. V and J calls and clone size are given by that table; D and trimming were obtained from the DNA. The sample lists fewer than 95,000 clones; less than 85% were seen once. The data originate from a study of cytomegalovirus exposure and HLA in healthy donors. Study observations and caveats: Cytomegalovirus-associated TCR beta chains were listed, numbering some 170. Later analysis associated a missense DCLRE1C variant with TCR beta V- and J-gene trimming. Reportedly, fewer N-insertions than the approximately 600-donor mean appeared in an Asian-associated ancestry cluster in a later analysis.

Germline CDR1 is SGHTA and CDR2 is FQGTGA. J lost 1 base, V lost 4 bases, and 5 bases had no gene match. CDR3 length: 16 amino acids. The chain carries TRBV7-3 and TRBJ2-2; 8 bases fit TRBD2. This receptor was taken from a man aged 40-55 years in good health and CMV-seropositive. Sequencing used PBMCs. The CDR3 coding sequence is TGTGCCAGCAGCTCCCAGGGACTAGAGAACACCGGGGAGCTGTTTTTT. This encodes CASSSQGLENTGELFF. The whole variable domain, remainder taken from reference TRBV7-3 and TRBJ2-2, is GAGVSQTPSNKVTEKGKYVELRCDPISGHTALYWYRQSLGQGPEFLIYFQGTGAADDSGLPNDRFFAVRPEGSVSTLKIQRTERGDSAVYLCASSSQGLENTGELFFGEGSRLTVL.